This T cell receptor (beta chain) was captured by sequencing in a study of shared clonotypes between healthy human individuals. A single count supports this clone. Its cognate antigen is unknown. The likely explanation is a read error, given a far larger clone one base away. Germline lookup yields CDR1 MGHDK and CDR2 SYGVNS. This CDR3 has 14 amino acids. Study-wide findings and caveats: Sampling was confined to blood; repertoires within tissues likely differ.

There were no recent acute infections or vaccinations among the donors, who were healthy HIV-negative adults. Samples underwent the assay at deep level. Original data processing: Junction-only immunoSEQ sequences carried no quality scores, so filtering differed. Profiling relied on immunoSEQ multiplex PCR, and the TCRdb table lists in-frame clones only, not all of them. V and J calls and clone size come straight from that table; D and trimming were deduced from the DNA. The sample lists approximately 440,000 clones, 77% occurring once. Material for sequencing was PBMCs. The chain couples TRBV25-1 to TRBJ2-1, with 7 positions matching TRBD1. The receptor comes from a woman in her 40s in good health. Some clones in this sample may be carry-over from other donors' samples. CDR3 amino acids: CASSERGRVGERFF. For the CDR3, the DNA is TGTGCCAGCAGTGAGAGGGGGCGGGTTGGTGAGCGGTTCTTC.